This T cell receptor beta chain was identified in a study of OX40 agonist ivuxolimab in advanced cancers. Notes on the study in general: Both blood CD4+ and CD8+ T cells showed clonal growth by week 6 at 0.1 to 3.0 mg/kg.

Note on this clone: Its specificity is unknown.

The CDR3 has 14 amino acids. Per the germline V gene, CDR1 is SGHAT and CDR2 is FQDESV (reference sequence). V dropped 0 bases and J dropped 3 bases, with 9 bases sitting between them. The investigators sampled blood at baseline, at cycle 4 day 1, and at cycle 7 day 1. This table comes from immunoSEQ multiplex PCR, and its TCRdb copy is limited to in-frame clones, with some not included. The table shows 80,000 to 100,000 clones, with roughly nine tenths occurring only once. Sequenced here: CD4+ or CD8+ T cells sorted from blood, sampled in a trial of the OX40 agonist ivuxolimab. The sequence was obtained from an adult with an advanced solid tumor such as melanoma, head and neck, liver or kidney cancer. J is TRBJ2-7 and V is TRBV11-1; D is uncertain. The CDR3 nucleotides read TGTGCCAGCAGCTTAGCTGGGGAATACTACGAGCAGTACGTC. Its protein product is CASSLAGEYYEQYV.